This record concerns one T cell receptor beta chain sequence. As processed by the authors: ImmunoSEQ junction-only sequences lacked quality scores, so their filtering differed. TCRdb's table, derived via immunoSEQ multiplex PCR, lists solely in-frame clones and lacks some. V and J calls and clone size are as listed in that table; D and trimming were resolved from the DNA. The sample includes about 2 million clones, approximately 94% seen only once; the top ten take less than 1.5%. These data are taken from a study of shared clonotypes between healthy human individuals. Cells designated naive CD8 were CD45RO-negative and were positively selected for CCR7, with terminally differentiated effector memory CD45RA+ cells excluded. Every contributor of samples was a Caucasian grown-up residing in Nashville, Tennessee. J was trimmed by 3 bases and V by 2 bases; bases with no gene match: 9. The CDR3 length is 17 residues. CDR1 SGHAT and CDR2 FQNNGV come from the germline V gene.

Sequencing was carried out using naive CD8+ T cells sorted from blood. The sequence was collected from a young man in good health. The J gene is TRBJ2-2, the V gene TRBV11-2; 7 nucleotides match TRBD2. In nucleotides, the CDR3 is TGTGCCAGCAGCTTACGACTAGCAGGAGAGGACACCGGGGAGCTGTTTTTT. The encoded protein is CASSLRLAGEDTGELFF.